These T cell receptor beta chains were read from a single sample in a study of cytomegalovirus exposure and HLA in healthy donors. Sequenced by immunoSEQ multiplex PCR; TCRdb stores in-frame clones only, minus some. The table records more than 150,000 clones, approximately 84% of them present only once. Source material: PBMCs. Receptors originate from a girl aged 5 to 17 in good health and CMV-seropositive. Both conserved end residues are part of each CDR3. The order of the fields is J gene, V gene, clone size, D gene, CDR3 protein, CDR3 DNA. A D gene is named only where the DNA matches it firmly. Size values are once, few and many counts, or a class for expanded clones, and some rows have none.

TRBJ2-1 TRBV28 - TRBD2 CASSPSGKVNNEQFF TGTGCCAGCAGTCCGAGCGGGAAGGTCAACAATGAGCAGTTCTTC
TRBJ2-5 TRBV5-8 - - CASSSLSMRRETQYF TGTGCCAGCAGCTCCCTGAGTATGCGAAGAGAGACCCAGTACTTC
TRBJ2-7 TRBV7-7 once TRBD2 CASSSSWTSDMYF TGTGCTAGCAGCTCTTCCTGGACTAGCGATATGTACTTC
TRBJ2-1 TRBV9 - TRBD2 CASSGPGLEGGNEQFF TGTGCCAGCAGCGGACCGGGACTAGAGGGTGGGAATGAGCAGTTCTTC
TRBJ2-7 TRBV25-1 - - CASSAGLLLSYEQYF TGTGCCAGCTCAGCGGGTCTCCTACTTTCCTACGAGCAGTACTTC
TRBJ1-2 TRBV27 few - CASKSGGRGYTF TGTGCCTCCAAATCGGGGGGACGGGGCTACACCTTC
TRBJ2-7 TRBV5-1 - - CASSFGTHEQYF TGCGCCAGCAGCTTTGGGACACACGAGCAGTACTTC
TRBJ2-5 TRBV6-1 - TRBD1 CASSLLTGGQETQYF TGTGCCAGCAGTCTCTTGACAGGGGGGCAAGAGACCCAGTACTTC
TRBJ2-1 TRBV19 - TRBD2 CASSIRPAGSVNEQFF TGTGCCAGTAGTATACGGCCAGCGGGAAGTGTCAATGAGCAGTTCTTC
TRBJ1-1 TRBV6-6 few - CASRPPGQVAEAFF TGTGCCAGCAGGCCCCCTGGACAAGTGGCTGAAGCTTTCTTT
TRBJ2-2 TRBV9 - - CASSVAPPGTGELFF TGTGCCAGCAGCGTAGCTCCACCCGGCACCGGGGAGCTGTTTTTT
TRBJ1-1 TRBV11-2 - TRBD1 CASSLGDRVRRNTEAFF TGTGCCAGCAGCTTAGGGGACAGGGTACGGCGGAACACTGAAGCTTTCTTT
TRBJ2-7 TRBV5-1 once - CASSLEGVPYEQYF TGCGCCAGCAGCTTGGAAGGGGTACCCTACGAGCAGTACTTC
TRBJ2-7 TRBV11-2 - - CASSLVGGGRSSYEQYF TGTGCCAGCAGCTTAGTAGGCGGGGGCCGAAGCTCCTACGAGCAGTACTTC
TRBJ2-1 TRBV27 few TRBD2 CASQRGSYNEQFF TGTGCCAGCCAGCGGGGTTCCTACAATGAGCAGTTCTTC
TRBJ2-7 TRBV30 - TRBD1 CAWSMDRVAEQYF TGTGCCTGGAGCATGGACAGGGTCGCCGAGCAGTACTTC
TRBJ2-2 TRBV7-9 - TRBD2 CASSLLAGGELFF TGTGCCAGCAGCCTACTAGCGGGAGGGGAGCTGTTTTTT
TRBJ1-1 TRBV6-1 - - CASSEAPDSGYTEAFF TGTGCCAGCAGTGAAGCCCCGGACAGTGGATACACTGAAGCTTTCTTT
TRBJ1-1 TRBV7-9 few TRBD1 CASSPQGASTEAFF TGTGCCAGCAGCCCCCAGGGGGCAAGCACTGAAGCTTTCTTT
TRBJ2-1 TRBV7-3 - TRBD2 CASSPSGRTYNEQFF TGTGCCAGCAGCCCTAGCGGGAGGACCTACAATGAGCAGTTCTTC
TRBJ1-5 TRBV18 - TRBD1 CASSLQGVENQPQHF TGTGCCAGCTCATTACAGGGGGTTGAGAATCAGCCCCAGCATTTT
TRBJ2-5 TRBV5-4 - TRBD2 CASSLTSGLQETQYF TGTGCCAGCAGCTTGACTAGCGGGCTTCAAGAGACCCAGTACTTC
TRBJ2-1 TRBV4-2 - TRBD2 CASSQGGLAGGWVDEQFF TGTGCCAGCAGCCAAGGGGGTCTAGCGGGAGGCTGGGTCGATGAGCAGTTCTTC
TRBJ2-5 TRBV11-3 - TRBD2 CASSLGLAGEETQYF TGTGCCAGCAGCTTAGGTCTAGCGGGAGAAGAGACCCAGTACTTC
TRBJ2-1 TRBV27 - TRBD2 CASGGLAVRNEQFF TGTGCCAGTGGAGGACTAGCAGTTAGAAATGAGCAGTTCTTC
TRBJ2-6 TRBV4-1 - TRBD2 CASSSTGTSGPSGANVLTF TGCGCCAGCAGCTCAACCGGGACTAGCGGACCATCTGGGGCCAACGTCCTGACTTTC
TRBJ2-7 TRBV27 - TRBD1 CASSFSHARDRGQYEQYF TGTGCCAGCAGTTTTTCGCATGCCCGCGACAGGGGGCAATACGAGCAGTACTTC
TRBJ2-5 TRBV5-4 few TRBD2 CASSSRLAGEGETQYF TGTGCCAGCAGCTCGAGACTAGCGGGAGAGGGAGAGACCCAGTACTTC
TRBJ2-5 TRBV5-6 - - CASSFEGKAGIGETQYF TGTGCCAGCAGCTTCGAAGGAAAGGCGGGAATTGGAGAGACCCAGTACTTC
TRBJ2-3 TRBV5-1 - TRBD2 CASSLEGLAGVADTQYF TGCGCCAGCAGCTTGGAGGGACTAGCGGGAGTTGCAGATACGCAGTATTTT
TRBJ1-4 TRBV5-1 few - CASSLGRVREKLFF TGCGCCAGCAGCTTGGGGAGGGTGCGAGAAAAACTGTTTTTT
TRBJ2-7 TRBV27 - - CASSLSIPRSLSYEQYF TGTGCCAGCAGTTTATCGATCCCGAGGAGCCTCTCTTACGAGCAGTACTTC
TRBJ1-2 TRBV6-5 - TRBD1 CASSGWDRGDHGYTF TGTGCCAGCAGTGGCTGGGACAGGGGGGACCATGGCTACACCTTC
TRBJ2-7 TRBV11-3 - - CASSFPEDYEQYF TGTGCCAGCAGCTTCCCAGAAGACTACGAGCAGTACTTC
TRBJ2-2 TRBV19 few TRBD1 CASSLPPGGNTGELFF TGTGCCAGTAGTCTTCCCCCAGGGGGTAACACCGGGGAGCTGTTTTTT
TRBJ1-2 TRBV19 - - CASSIADRYLYGYTF TGTGCCAGTAGTATTGCGGATCGGTATCTCTATGGCTACACCTTC
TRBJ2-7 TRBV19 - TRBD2 CASSIWEGAYEQYF TGTGCCAGTAGTATTTGGGAGGGAGCCTACGAGCAGTACTTC
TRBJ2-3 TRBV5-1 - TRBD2 CASTRLAVTDTQYF TGCGCCAGCACCCGGCTAGCGGTCACAGATACGCAGTATTTT
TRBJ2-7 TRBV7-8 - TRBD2 CASSQGLAGGPEQYF TGTGCCAGCAGCCAGGGACTAGCGGGAGGCCCCGAGCAGTACTTC
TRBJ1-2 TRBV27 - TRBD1 CASSLKTGARDGYTF TGTGCCAGCAGTTTAAAGACAGGGGCACGGGATGGCTACACCTTC
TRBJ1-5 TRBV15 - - CATSRVLRFASGSQHF TGTGCCACCAGCAGAGTTCTGAGGTTCGCCTCCGGGTCCCAGCATTTT
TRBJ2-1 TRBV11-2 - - CASSFSTGEGYNEQFF TGTGCCAGCAGCTTCTCGACGGGAGAAGGCTACAATGAGCAGTTCTTC
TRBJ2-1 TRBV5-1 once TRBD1 CASSWRTGSGNEQFF TGCGCCAGCAGCTGGCGGACAGGCTCGGGGAATGAGCAGTTCTTC
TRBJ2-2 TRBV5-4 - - CASSFGKVDPGELFF TGTGCCAGCAGCTTCGGGAAAGTAGACCCCGGGGAGCTGTTTTTT
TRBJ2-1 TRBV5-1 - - CAPPGANGDRWNEQFF TGCGCCCCCCCCGGTGCGAACGGAGACCGATGGAATGAGCAGTTCTTC
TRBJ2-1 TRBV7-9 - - CASSSNRDSEEQFF TGTGCCAGCAGCTCTAACCGCGACAGTGAGGAGCAGTTCTTC
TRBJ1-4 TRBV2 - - CASSQEQVDEKLFF TGTGCCAGCAGTCAGGAACAGGTGGATGAAAAACTGTTTTTT
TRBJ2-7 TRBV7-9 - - CASSPPQGQSVYEQYF TGTGCCAGCAGCCCCCCCCAGGGCCAGAGTGTCTACGAGCAGTACTTC
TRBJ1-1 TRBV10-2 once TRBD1 CASTPYRDSVKDTEAFF TGCGCCAGCACCCCTTACCGGGACAGCGTAAAGGACACTGAAGCTTTCTTT